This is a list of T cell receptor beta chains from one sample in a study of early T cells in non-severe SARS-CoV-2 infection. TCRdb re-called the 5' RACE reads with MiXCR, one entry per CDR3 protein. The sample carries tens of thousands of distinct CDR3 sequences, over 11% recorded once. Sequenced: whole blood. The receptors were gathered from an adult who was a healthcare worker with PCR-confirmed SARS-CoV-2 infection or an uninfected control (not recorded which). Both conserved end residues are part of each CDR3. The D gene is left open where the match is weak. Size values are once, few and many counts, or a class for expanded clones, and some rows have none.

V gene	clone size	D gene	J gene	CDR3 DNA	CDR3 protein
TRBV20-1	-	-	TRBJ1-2	TGCAGTTCCCGATCGCAGGGAAGGTCGTATGGCTACACCTTC	CSSRSQGRSYGYTF
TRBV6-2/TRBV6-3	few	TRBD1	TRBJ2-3	TGTGCCAGCAGTCCAGGGGGCGGGTCGGCGCAGTATTTT	CASSPGGGSAQYF
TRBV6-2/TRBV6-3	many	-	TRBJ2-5	TGTGCCAGCAGTTACTCTTTCGAGACCCAGTACTTC	CASSYSFETQYF
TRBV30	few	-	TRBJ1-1	TGTGCCTGGACCAATACAGGGCCGGCTGAAGCTTTCTTT	CAWTNTGPAEAFF
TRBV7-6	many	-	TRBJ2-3	TGTGCCAGCAGCTTAGCCTCGGCTTCAGATACGCAGTATTTT	CASSLASASDTQYF
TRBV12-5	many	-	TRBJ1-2	TGTGCTAGTGCATACAACCCCTCCTATGGCTACACCTTC	CASAYNPSYGYTF
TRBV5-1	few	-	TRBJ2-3	TGCGCCAGCAGCTTGGGTCGGGACTCGCTATACACAGATACGCAGTATTTT	CASSLGRDSLYTDTQYF
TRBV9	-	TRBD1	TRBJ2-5	TGTGCCAGCAGCGTAGGGGGACAGCCCCAAGAGACCCAGTACTTC	CASSVGGQPQETQYF
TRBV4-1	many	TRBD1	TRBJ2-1	TGCGCCAGCAGCCAGCGGACAGGGGAACGGAATGAGCAGTTCTTC	CASSQRTGERNEQFF
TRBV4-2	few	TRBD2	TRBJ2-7	TGTGCCAGCAGCCTGTTCCCGCCGACTAGCGGGCCTCCCTACGAGCAGTACTTC	CASSLFPPTSGPPYEQYF
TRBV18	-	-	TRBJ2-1	TGTGCCAGCTCACCAATTCTGTTGCAACATGGCAATGAGCAGTTCTTC	CASSPILLQHGNEQFF
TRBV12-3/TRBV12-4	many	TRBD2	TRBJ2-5	TGTGCCAGCAGCGTAGGGACTATAGAGACCCAGTACTTC	CASSVGTIETQYF
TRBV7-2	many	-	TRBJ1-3	TGTGCCAGCAGCTTAGGGCAGGGTGGGCCTGGAAACACCATATATTTT	CASSLGQGGPGNTIYF
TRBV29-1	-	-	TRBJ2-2	TGCAGCGTTGCGTACAGGGACACCGGGGAGCTGTTTTTT	CSVAYRDTGELFF
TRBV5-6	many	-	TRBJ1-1	TGTGCCAGCAGCTGGACAGTGAACACTGAAGCTTTCTTT	CASSWTVNTEAFF
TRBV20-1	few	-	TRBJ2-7	TGCAGTGCCCGACGAGGAGGGGAGAGGTACGAGCAGTACTTC	CSARRGGERYEQYF
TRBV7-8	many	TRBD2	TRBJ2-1	TGTGCCAGCAGTTCTCCGGAGGGAGGGGTTCTGGATGAGCAGTTCTTC	CASSSPEGGVLDEQFF
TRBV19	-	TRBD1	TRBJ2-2	TGTGCCAGTCGATACAGGGGGCAGGGCGGGGAGCTGTTTTTT	CASRYRGQGGELFF
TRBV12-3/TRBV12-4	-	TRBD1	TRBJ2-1	TGTGCCAGCAGTTTGGGGACAGGGGGCATTGTCGACAATGAGCAGTTCTTC	CASSLGTGGIVDNEQFF
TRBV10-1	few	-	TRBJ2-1	TGCGCCAGCAGTGTTCTACGGGGCGGTGAGCAGTTCTTC	CASSVLRGGEQFF
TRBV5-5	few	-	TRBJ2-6	TGTGCCAGCAGCCGCCCCAGGGTAAACTCTGGGGCCAACGTCCTGACTTTC	CASSRPRVNSGANVLTF
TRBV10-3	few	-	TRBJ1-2	TGTGCCATCAGGGTCAGCGCGAACTATGGCTACACCTTC	CAIRVSANYGYTF
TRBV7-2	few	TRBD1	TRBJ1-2	TGTGCCAGCAGCTTTGACAGGGCTAGCTATGGCTACACCTTC	CASSFDRASYGYTF
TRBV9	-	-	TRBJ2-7	TGTGCCAGCAGCGTAGTTAAGGGTCGGCAGTACTTC	CASSVVKGRQYF
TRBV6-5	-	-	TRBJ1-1	TGTGCCAGCAGGGGGGGTGGCACTGAAGCTTTCTTT	CASRGGGTEAFF
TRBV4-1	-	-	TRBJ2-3	TGCGCCAGCAGCCAGGACTTTCTGCGAAGCACAGATACGCAGTATTTT	CASSQDFLRSTDTQYF
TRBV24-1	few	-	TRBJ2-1	TGTGCCACCAGTGATGGAGGGGGCCTTGGGTATGGAAATGAGCAGTTCTTC	CATSDGGGLGYGNEQFF
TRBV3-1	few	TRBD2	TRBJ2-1	TGTGCCAGCAGCCAGCTAACCGGGACTAGCGGCTACAATGAGCAGTTCTTC	CASSQLTGTSGYNEQFF
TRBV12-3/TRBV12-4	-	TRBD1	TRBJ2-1	TGTGCCAGCAGTCGACAGGGGGAATACAATGAGCAGTTCTTC	CASSRQGEYNEQFF
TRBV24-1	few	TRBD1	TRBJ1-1	TGTGCCACCAGTGAAACAGGGGGCACTGAAGCTTTCTTT	CATSETGGTEAFF
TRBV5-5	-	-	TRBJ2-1	TGTGCCAGCAGCTTTCTCAGGGGCTCCTACAATGAGCAGTTCTTC	CASSFLRGSYNEQFF
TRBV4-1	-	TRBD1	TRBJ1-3	TGCGCCAGCAGCCAAACGGACAGGTCCGGAAACACCATATATTTT	CASSQTDRSGNTIYF
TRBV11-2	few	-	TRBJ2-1	TGTGCCAGCAGCTTAATGGACAGTGACTACAATGAGCAGTTCTTC	CASSLMDSDYNEQFF
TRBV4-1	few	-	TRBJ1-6	TGCGCCAGCAGCCACCCGCTCTTCTATAATTCACCCCTCCACTTT	CASSHPLFYNSPLHF
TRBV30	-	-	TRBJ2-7	TGTGCCTGGAGTGTACTGGGACGTGGGTACTTC	CAWSVLGRGYF
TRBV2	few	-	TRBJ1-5	TGTGCCAGCAGGGATCCAGGGGGCAATCAGCCCCAGCATTTT	CASRDPGGNQPQHF
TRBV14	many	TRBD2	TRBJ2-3	TGTGCCAGCAGCCAAGAAAGGACTAGCGGAAGCACAGATACGCAGTATTTT	CASSQERTSGSTDTQYF
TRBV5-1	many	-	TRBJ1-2	TGCGCCAGCAGCCCCGGAGGCGAATATGGCTACACCTTC	CASSPGGEYGYTF
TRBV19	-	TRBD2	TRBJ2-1	TGTGCCAGTCGGACTAGCGGGTTCCTCTACAATGAGCAGTTCTTC	CASRTSGFLYNEQFF
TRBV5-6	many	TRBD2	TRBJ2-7	TGTGCCAGCAGCTTGGATCTAGCGGGAGGGTACCGCTACGAGCAGTACTTC	CASSLDLAGGYRYEQYF
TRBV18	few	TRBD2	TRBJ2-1	TGTGCCAGCTCACCAACCGGCGGGGGGGCCTACAATGAGCAGTTCTTC	CASSPTGGGAYNEQFF
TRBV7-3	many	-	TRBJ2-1	TGTGCCAGCAGCACCCGTTTCGGTGTGGACGATGAGCAGTTCTTC	CASSTRFGVDDEQFF
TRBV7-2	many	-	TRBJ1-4	TGTGCCAGCAGCTTAGAGCCCAGGACTACGAATGAAAAACTGTTTTTT	CASSLEPRTTNEKLFF
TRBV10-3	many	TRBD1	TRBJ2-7	TGTGCCATCAGCCTTTCCGGACAGGTCTCCTACGAGCAGTACTTC	CAISLSGQVSYEQYF
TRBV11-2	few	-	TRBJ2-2	TGTGCCAGCGGGCTAGCACATACCGGGGAGCTGTTTTTT	CASGLAHTGELFF
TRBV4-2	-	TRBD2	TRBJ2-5	TGTGCCAGCAAAGGAGCGGGAGCCGTCGGGGAGACCCAGTACTTC	CASKGAGAVGETQYF
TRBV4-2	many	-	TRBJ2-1	TGTGCCACACGACTTAACGGGGCGACCGGGGACAATGAGCAGTTCTTC	CATRLNGATGDNEQFF
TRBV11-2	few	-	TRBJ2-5	TGTGCCAGCAGCTTAGATGGTAGTGAGACCCAGTACTTC	CASSLDGSETQYF
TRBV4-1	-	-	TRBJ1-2	TGCGCCAGCAGCCAAGATCAGGGCAGGTATGGCTACACCTTC	CASSQDQGRYGYTF
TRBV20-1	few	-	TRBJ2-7	TGCAGTGCTGGGGAATCCTACGAGCAGTACTTC	CSAGESYEQYF
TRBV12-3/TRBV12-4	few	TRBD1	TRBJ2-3	TGTGCCAGCAGTAGCGTAGGGACAGGGGGGGCGCAGTATTTT	CASSSVGTGGAQYF
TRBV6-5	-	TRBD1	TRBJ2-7	TGTGCCAGCAGCCCCTGGACAGGGCGGGAGCAGTACTTC	CASSPWTGREQYF
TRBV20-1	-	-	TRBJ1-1	TGCAGTGCTAGAGTCCCAGGGACGGGAACGGCTTTCTTT	CSARVPGTGTAFF
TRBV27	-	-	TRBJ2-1	TGTGCCAGCAGTTTAGGGATAGGGTACAATGAGCAGTTCTTC	CASSLGIGYNEQFF
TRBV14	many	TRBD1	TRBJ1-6	TGTGCCAGCCAGGTTACGACAGGGAGTAGCGGTTCACCCCTCCACTTT	CASQVTTGSSGSPLHF
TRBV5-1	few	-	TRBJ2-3	TGCGCCAGCACCCAGGGAGGACGACACACAGATACGCAGTATTTT	CASTQGGRHTDTQYF
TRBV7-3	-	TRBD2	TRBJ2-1	TGTGCCAGCAGCCCTTCGGGGGGGCAAGGGAACAATGAGCAGTTCTTC	CASSPSGGQGNNEQFF
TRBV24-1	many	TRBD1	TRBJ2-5	TGTGCCACCAGGCTACCGGGACAGGGTGCAGAGACCCAGTACTTC	CATRLPGQGAETQYF
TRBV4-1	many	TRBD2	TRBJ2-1	TGCGCCAGCAGCCAAGCCCTGGGGGGAGGGTCCTACAATGAGCAGTTCTTC	CASSQALGGGSYNEQFF
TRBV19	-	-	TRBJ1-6	TGTGCCAGTAGTACCCAAGGCCTAGGGGCTCGGGCACCCCTCCACTTT	CASSTQGLGARAPLHF